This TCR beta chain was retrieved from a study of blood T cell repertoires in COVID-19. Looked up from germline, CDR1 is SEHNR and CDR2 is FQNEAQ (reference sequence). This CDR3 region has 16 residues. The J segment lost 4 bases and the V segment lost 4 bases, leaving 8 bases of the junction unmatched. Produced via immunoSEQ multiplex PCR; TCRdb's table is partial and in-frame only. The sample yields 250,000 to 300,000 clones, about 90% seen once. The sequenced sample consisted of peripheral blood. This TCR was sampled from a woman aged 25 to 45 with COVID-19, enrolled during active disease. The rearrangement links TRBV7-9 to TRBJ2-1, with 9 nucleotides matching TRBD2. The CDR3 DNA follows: TGTGCCAGCAGCTCGTCCAACGCGGGGGGGTACAATGAGCAGTTCTTC. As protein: CASSSSNAGGYNEQFF.